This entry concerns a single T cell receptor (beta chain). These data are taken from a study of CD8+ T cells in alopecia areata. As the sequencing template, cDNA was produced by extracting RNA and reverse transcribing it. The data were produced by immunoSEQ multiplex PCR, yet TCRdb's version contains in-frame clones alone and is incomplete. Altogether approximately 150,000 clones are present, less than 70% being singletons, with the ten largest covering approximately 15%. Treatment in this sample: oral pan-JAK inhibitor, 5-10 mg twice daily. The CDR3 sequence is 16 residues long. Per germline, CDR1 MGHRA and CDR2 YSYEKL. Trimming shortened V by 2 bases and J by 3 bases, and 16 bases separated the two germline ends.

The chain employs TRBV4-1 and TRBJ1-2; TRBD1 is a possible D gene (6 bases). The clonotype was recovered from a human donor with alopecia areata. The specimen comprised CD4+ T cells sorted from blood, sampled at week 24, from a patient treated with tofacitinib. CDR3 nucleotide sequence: TGCGCCAGCAGCCAACCCGGACAGATCAGTGACTATGGCTACACCTTC. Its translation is CASSQPGQISDYGYTF.